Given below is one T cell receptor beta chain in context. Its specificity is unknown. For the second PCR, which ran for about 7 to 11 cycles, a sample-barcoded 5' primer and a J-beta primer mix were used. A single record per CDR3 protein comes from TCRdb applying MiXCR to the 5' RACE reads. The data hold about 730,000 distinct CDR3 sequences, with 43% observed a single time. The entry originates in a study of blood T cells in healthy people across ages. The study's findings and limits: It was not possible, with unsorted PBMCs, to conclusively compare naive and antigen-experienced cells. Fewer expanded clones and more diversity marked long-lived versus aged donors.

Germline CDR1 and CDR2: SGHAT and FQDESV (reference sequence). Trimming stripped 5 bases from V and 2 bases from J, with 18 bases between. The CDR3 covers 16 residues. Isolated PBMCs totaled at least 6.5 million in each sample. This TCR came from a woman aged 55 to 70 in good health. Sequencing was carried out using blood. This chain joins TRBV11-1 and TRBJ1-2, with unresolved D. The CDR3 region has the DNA TGTGCCAGCAGCGATAGCTTGGACCTTCAGAACTATGGCTACACCTTC. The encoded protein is CASSDSLDLQNYGYTF.